This T cell receptor (beta chain) was identified in a study of technical replicates of blood from several donors. The ends were cut back, 4 bases at V and 3 bases at J, with 9 bases in the middle. The CDR3 is made up of 13 amino acids. The germline V gene encodes CDR1 KGHSH and CDR2 LQKENI. Some clones are missing from TCRdb's copy, which holds only in-frame ones; the method was immunoSEQ multiplex PCR. The sample records around 67,000 clones, approximately 92% being singletons. This clonotype was sampled from a human donor in good health. Sequencing was performed on T cells isolated from PBMCs. This rearrangement joins TRBV18 to TRBJ2-5; D is unclear. This CDR3 reads CASSLIRKETQYF. The CDR3 DNA sequence: TGTGCCAGCTCACTCATCAGGAAAGAGACCCAGTACTTC.